The clone carrying this T cell receptor (beta chain) came up a few times. The antigen is undetermined. The sample originates from a study of spatial heterogeneity in lung cancer. Across the study: Each unique TCR and UMI combination was seen more than ten times on average in raw reads. Broader study findings: One measure, the expanded intratumoral alpha and beta TCR count, tracked tumor mutation counts. For tumor T cells, estimated coverage reached only 5.5% to 8% (alpha) and around 13% (beta).

Time point reported: sample taken at primary tumor resection. The donors comprised approximately 75 untreated early-stage non-small cell lung cancer patients. The CDR3 sequence is 13 residues long. V was cut by 2 bases and J by 7 bases, with 9 bases left in between. Germline assignment: CDR1 KGHSH and CDR2 LQKENI. A unique molecular identifier was carried by every single TCR cDNA molecule. TCRdb recomputed calls from the 5' RACE reads with MiXCR, one row per CDR3 protein. The sample lists 12,000 to 15,000 distinct CDR3 sequences, about 7% occurring once. The J gene is TRBJ1-5, the V gene TRBV18; D gene uncertain. The material sequenced was lung tumor tissue, taken at surgery. This sequence was found in a male donor with early-stage non-small cell lung cancer. The CDR3 DNA follows: TGTGCCAGCTCACCAGGATCGGAGCAGCCCCAGCATTTT. Translation: CASSPGSEQPQHF.